Shown below are 7 T cell receptor beta chains from a single sample sequenced in a study of blood T cell repertoires in COVID-19. Assay used: immunoSEQ multiplex PCR; TCRdb lists only in-frame clones, some missing. The sample contains approximately 170,000 clones, 70% to 90% of which appear only once. Sequencing used peripheral blood. The receptors stem from a woman in her sixties with COVID-19, enrolled during active disease.

The chain carries TRBV6-2 or TRBV6-3 and TRBJ2-1; TRBD1 is a possible D gene (5 bases). Trimming left V 0 bases short and J 4 bases short, with 19 bases between. The CDR3 has 18 amino acids. CDR1 is MNHEY, CDR2 SVGEGT, per germline. The CDR3, as DNA: TGTGCCAGCAGTTACTCTTCCGGGTTAGGGGTTTCTTACAATGAGCAGTTCTTC. This sequence encodes CASSYSSGLGVSYNEQFF.

Concerning this clone: This CDR3 fails to terminate in the conserved phenylalanine or tryptophan, so it likely reflects a read error. Because the CDR3's place on the DNA is in doubt, the DNA is left out and the CDR3 is given as listed by TCRdb. The chain recombines TRBV12-3 or TRBV12-4 with TRBJ2-7; TRBD2, the table's D call, was not compared with the DNA. The length of the CDR3 is 11 amino acids, counting both ends. The CDR3: CASSQGLALAL.

The chain has TRBV24-1 and TRBJ2-1, with 7 bases identical to TRBD2. The germline V gene has CDR1 KGHDR and CDR2 SFDVKD. This CDR3 is 14 amino acids long. V shed 5 bases, J shed 5 bases, and the junction held 5 bases outside the gene matches. This CDR3 is CATSGGLGNNEQFF. In DNA, the CDR3 is TGTGCCACCAGTGGTGGACTAGGGAACAATGAGCAGTTCTTC.

The chain links TRBV27 to TRBJ1-4; no firm D call. V was trimmed by 3 bases and J by 0 bases, leaving 5 bases between them. The CDR3 is made up of 14 amino acids. Germline CDR1 is MNHEY and CDR2 is SMNVEV (reference sequence). In DNA form, the CDR3 reads TGTGCCAGCAGTTTCATTGCAACTAATGAAAAACTGTTTTTT. This gives the protein CASSFIATNEKLFF.

Here the CDR3 reads CATSETSGSIAEQFF. CDR3 DNA sequence: TGTGCCACCAGTGAAACTAGCGGGAGCATAGCTGAGCAGTTCTTC. The genes are TRBV24-1 and TRBJ2-1; 11 bases fit TRBD2. Germline assignment: CDR1 KGHDR and CDR2 SFDVKD. The CDR3 runs 15 residues. The junction had 7 bases not matched to a gene; V was cut back by 4 bases and J by 9 bases.

The chain employs TRBV7-2 and TRBJ2-1; 7 positions agree with TRBD1. CDR3 length: 13 residues. Germline CDR1 is SGHTA and CDR2 is FQGNSA. With V trimmed by 5 bases and J by 6 bases, 4 bases remained unmatched. CDR3 sequence: CASSPAGGNEQFF. For the CDR3, the DNA is TGTGCCAGCAGCCCAGCAGGGGGCAATGAGCAGTTCTTC.

The V call is TRBV4-3, the J call TRBJ2-1, with 8 bases matching TRBD2. CDR3 length: 15 amino acids. V trimming: 4 bases; J trimming: 2 bases; junction bases outside the gene matches: 4. The germline CDR1 and CDR2 sequences are LGHNA and YSLEER. The CDR3 is CASSPTSGTYNEQFF. Written as DNA, the CDR3 is TGCGCCAGCAGCCCCACTAGCGGTACCTACAATGAGCAGTTCTTC.